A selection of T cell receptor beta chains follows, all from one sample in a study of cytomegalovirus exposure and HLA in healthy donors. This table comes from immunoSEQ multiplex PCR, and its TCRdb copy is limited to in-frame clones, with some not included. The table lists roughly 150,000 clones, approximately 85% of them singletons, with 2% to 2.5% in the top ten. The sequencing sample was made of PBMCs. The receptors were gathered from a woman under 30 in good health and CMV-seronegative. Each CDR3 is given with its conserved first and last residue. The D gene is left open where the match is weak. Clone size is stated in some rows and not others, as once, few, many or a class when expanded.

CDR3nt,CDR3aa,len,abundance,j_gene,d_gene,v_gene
TGTGCCAGCAGCTTAGACGGACAGGGGACGTACGAGCAGTACTTC,CASSLDGQGTYEQYF,15,NA,TRBJ2-7,TRBD1,TRBV7-6
TGTGCCAGCTCACCCGGGACTCGAGGCCCCCGCACAGATACGCAGTATTTT,CASSPGTRGPRTDTQYF,17,NA,TRBJ2-3,NA,TRBV18
TGCAGCGTTGAAACAGGGGGCACAGATACGCAGTATTTT,CSVETGGTDTQYF,13,NA,TRBJ2-3,TRBD1,TRBV29-1
TGTGCCAGCAGCAAAGCGGCTAGCGGGAGGGGAGAGCAGTACTTC,CASSKAASGRGEQYF,15,NA,TRBJ2-7,TRBD2,TRBV7-9
TGTGCCAGCAGCCCTGGACTAGCGGGAGAGCTGGAGCAGTTCTTC,CASSPGLAGELEQFF,15,NA,TRBJ2-1,TRBD2,TRBV7-2
TGTGCCAGCAAAACAGGGGAGAATTCACCCCTCCACTTT,CASKTGENSPLHF,13,NA,TRBJ1-6,TRBD1,TRBV2
TGTGCCAGCAGCCTCCATTTTGTGCGGGAGGGTTGGGAGCAGTACTTC,CASSLHFVREGWEQYF,16,NA,TRBJ2-7,TRBD2,TRBV7-2
TGTGCCAGCCACGAGGGATCACCCCTCCACTTT,CASHEGSPLHF,11,NA,TRBJ1-6,NA,TRBV6-9
TGCGCCAGCACGGGATTAGCGGGGAACAATGAGCAGTTCTTC,CASTGLAGNNEQFF,14,once,TRBJ2-1,TRBD2,TRBV5-1
TGTGCCAGCAGTGAACGGACAGGGCAATCCGAGCAGTACTTC,CASSERTGQSEQYF,14,NA,TRBJ2-7,TRBD1,TRBV2
TGTGCCAGCAGCTTGAGCGTCTCCGGAAACACCATATATTTT,CASSLSVSGNTIYF,14,NA,TRBJ1-3,NA,TRBV7-2
TGTGCCAGCAGTTTACCCAGGGGTCCAGATACGCAGTATTTT,CASSLPRGPDTQYF,14,few,TRBJ2-3,NA,TRBV28
TGTGCCAGCAGTTATCCAGGTCACGAGCAGTACTTC,CASSYPGHEQYF,12,NA,TRBJ2-7,NA,TRBV6-1
TGTGCCAGCAGCTTAGGAGGGACAAGGGCCCACGAGCAGTACTTC,CASSLGGTRAHEQYF,15,NA,TRBJ2-7,NA,TRBV7-2
TGTGCCAGCAGTGCGGACAGGGGGGGTGGCTACACCTTC,CASSADRGGGYTF,13,few,TRBJ1-2,TRBD1,TRBV27
TGTGCCAGCAGCCCCGAGAGCACAGATACGCAGTATTTT,CASSPESTDTQYF,13,few,TRBJ2-3,NA,TRBV7-2
TGTGCCAGCGGCGGCCAAAGGAGGGGCTACGAGCAGTACTTC,CASGGQRRGYEQYF,14,NA,TRBJ2-7,NA,TRBV28
TGTGCCAGTAGTTACGACAGATCCTACGAGCAGTACTTC,CASSYDRSYEQYF,13,NA,TRBJ2-7,NA,TRBV19
TGTGCCAGCAGCTTAGGCGCTAGCGGTGATAATGAGCAGTTCTTC,CASSLGASGDNEQFF,15,NA,TRBJ2-1,TRBD2,TRBV11-3
TGTGCCAGCAGTTTATGGGACTTGGGACTAGCGGGGGGGTACGAGCAGTACTTC,CASSLWDLGLAGGYEQYF,18,NA,TRBJ2-7,TRBD2,TRBV27
TGTGCCAGCAGCCCCGAAAGGAGGGGCGAGCAGTACTTC,CASSPERRGEQYF,13,once,TRBJ2-7,NA,TRBV2
TGTGCCAGCAGTTCAGAGCAGGGTATAAATTCACCCCTCCACTTT,CASSSEQGINSPLHF,15,NA,TRBJ1-6,NA,TRBV7-9
TGTGCCTGCCCGGGGTTGGTGGGCCAGCCTAATGAAAAACTGTTTTTT,CACPGLVGQPNEKLFF,16,NA,TRBJ1-4,NA,TRBV30
TGTGCCAGCAGCCCCAGGCGGGGGGTGAATGAGCAGTTCTTC,CASSPRRGVNEQFF,14,NA,TRBJ2-1,TRBD2,TRBV7-2
TGTGCCAGTGCATGGAGCACTGAAGCTTTCTTT,CASAWSTEAFF,11,NA,TRBJ1-1,NA,TRBV19
TGTGCCAGCAGTGCGGCAGGGGCTTACAATCAGCCCCAGCATTTT,CASSAAGAYNQPQHF,15,NA,TRBJ1-5,NA,TRBV2
TGCGCCAGCAGTCCCCAAGTAGCCACGAATGAGCAGTTCTTC,CASSPQVATNEQFF,14,NA,TRBJ2-1,NA,TRBV10-1
TGTGCCAGCAGTGAAGCAGGGCAGGGTTCTGAAAAACTGTTTTTT,CASSEAGQGSEKLFF,15,few,TRBJ1-4,NA,TRBV2
TGTGCCAGCGTCCGGACTAGCGGGCACCTCTACGAGCAGTACTTC,CASVRTSGHLYEQYF,15,NA,TRBJ2-7,TRBD2,TRBV19
TGTGCCAGCTCACCTACCGGGAAACAGGGGATTGATACGCAGTATTTT,CASSPTGKQGIDTQYF,16,NA,TRBJ2-3,TRBD1,TRBV18
TGTGCCAGTAGCATGGGGGGGGGAAGGCCCCAGCATTTT,CASSMGGGRPQHF,13,NA,TRBJ1-5,NA,TRBV19
TGCGCCAGCAGCCCAAACCCCGGACAGAGCTCTGGAAACACCATATATTTT,CASSPNPGQSSGNTIYF,17,NA,TRBJ1-3,NA,TRBV5-1
TGTGCCAGTAGTTTTATGACCGGGGAGCTGTTTTTT,CASSFMTGELFF,12,NA,TRBJ2-2,NA,TRBV19
TGTGCCAGCAGCCAAGATGGACTAGTTGGGTTACAAGAGACCCAGTACTTC,CASSQDGLVGLQETQYF,17,NA,TRBJ2-5,TRBD2,TRBV4-2
TGCAGCGGGCTAGGGGGGGGCGCAGATACGCAGTATTTT,CSGLGGGADTQYF,13,NA,TRBJ2-3,NA,TRBV29-1
TGTGCCAGCAGCGATGACATGAACACTGAAGCTTTCTTT,CASSDDMNTEAFF,13,NA,TRBJ1-1,NA,TRBV2
TGTGCCAGCAGTGAAGCGCTTCGTGGTGGAGCGGGAGAAAATGAGCAGTTCTTC,CASSEALRGGAGENEQFF,18,NA,TRBJ2-1,TRBD2,TRBV2
TGTGCCAGCAGTGCCCGGACTGTAGGTGGAAACACCATATATTTT,CASSARTVGGNTIYF,15,NA,TRBJ1-3,NA,TRBV2
TGTGCCAGCACCCACCGCACTAGCGGGGGGACCCCCGGGGAGCTGTTTTTT,CASTHRTSGGTPGELFF,17,once,TRBJ2-2,TRBD2,TRBV27
TGTGCCAGCACCCCGGGAGTAGCGGGGGGGCCCTACAATGAGCAGTTCTTC,CASTPGVAGGPYNEQFF,17,once,TRBJ2-1,TRBD2,TRBV2
TGCGCCAGCAGCTCCGACCGGGTTCCCCTAGAGCAGTTCTTC,CASSSDRVPLEQFF,14,NA,TRBJ2-1,NA,TRBV5-1
TGTGCCAGCAGCTTGCGGCGAGGAGGTTACGAGCAGTACTTC,CASSLRRGGYEQYF,14,NA,TRBJ2-7,NA,TRBV5-4
TGTGCCAGCAGCTCTTACAGGGGAGCAGAGACCCAGTACTTC,CASSSYRGAETQYF,14,NA,TRBJ2-5,TRBD1,TRBV7-9
TGTTCCAGCAGCCCATTAATCCGGGGGGAGTGGTCCTACGAGCAGTACTTC,CSSSPLIRGEWSYEQYF,17,NA,TRBJ2-7,TRBD2,TRBV7-9
TGTGCCAGCAGTCTAATCAGCGCGTACGAGCAGTACTTC,CASSLISAYEQYF,13,few,TRBJ2-7,NA,TRBV7-9
TGCGCCAGCAGCCAAGACGGGCAGGGGATCTATGGCTACACCTTC,CASSQDGQGIYGYTF,15,few,TRBJ1-2,NA,TRBV4-3
TGTGCCAGCAGCCACAGGGGCCCTTGGTGGGAGCAGTTCTTC,CASSHRGPWWEQFF,14,NA,TRBJ2-1,TRBD1,TRBV7-9